The 12 T cell receptor beta chains below were found in one sample sequenced in a study of T cell repertoires in cytomegalovirus infection. Each CDR3 protein is one row after TCRdb ran MiXCR on the reads. The repertoire holds about 770,000 distinct CDR3 sequences, roughly 29% seen once, with 13% in the top ten. These TCRs' antigens remain unknown. The starting material was cultured CD8+ T cells from PBMCs, obtained from culture after CMV antigen stimulation. The receptors here all came from a human donor in good health (CMV status not recorded). Some clones in this sample may be carry-over from other donors' samples.

The V and J genes are TRBV7-8 and TRBJ2-1; 11 bases are a match to TRBD2. V gave up 4 bases and J gave up 0 bases; unmatched junction bases: 14. Germline V lookup: CDR1 SGHVS, CDR2 FQNEAQ. The CDR3 has 20 amino acids. CDR3 amino acids: CASSSPGSGGALGSYNEQFF. CDR3 DNA sequence: TGTGCCAGCAGCTCCCCGGGTAGCGGGGGGGCGTTGGGCTCCTACAATGAGCAGTTCTTC.

The table lists this clonotype with a few counts. The chain combines TRBV6-6 with TRBJ2-5; tentative D call: TRBD2 (5 bases). The CDR3 has 15 residues. V dropped 4 bases and J dropped 2 bases, with 14 bases sitting between them. Germline CDR1 reads MNHNY; CDR2 reads SVGAGI (reference sequence). The CDR3 loop is CASSFSPRGQETQYF. The CDR3 DNA sequence: TGTGCCAGCAGTTTTTCTCCCCGGGGACAAGAGACCCAGTACTTC.

This chain links TRBV7-4 with TRBJ2-7; TRBD1 aligns across 9 bases. The CDR3 covers 14 residues. V shed 4 bases, J shed 6 bases, and the junction held 7 bases outside the gene matches. CDR1 and CDR2 from the germline V gene are SGHVT and SQSDAQ. The CDR3 bases are TGTGCCAGCAGCTCCGGGACAGGGAGTAGCGAGCAGTACTTC. It yields the protein CASSSGTGSSEQYF.

The genes are TRBV7-6 and TRBJ2-5; 8 nucleotides match TRBD2. CDR3 length equals 16 residues. Germline assignment: CDR1 SGHVS and CDR2 FNYEAQ. V trimming: 5 bases; J trimming: 1 base; junction bases outside the gene matches: 9. CDR3 bases: TGTGCCAGCAGCGCCCCTCTCGGGGGGGCCCAAGAGACCCAGTACTTC. It codes for CASSAPLGGAQETQYF.

The chain couples TRBV5-5 to TRBJ2-7; no definite D call. The CDR3 sequence is 13 residues long. CDR1 is SGHKS, CDR2 YYEKEE, per germline (reference sequence). V lost 3 bases and J 0 bases, leaving 7 bases between the germline ends. Written as DNA, the CDR3 is TGTGCCAGCAGCTCTTATAGCTCCTACGAGCAGTACTTC. Translation gives CASSSYSSYEQYF.

There are many counts of this clonotype. The chain couples TRBV5-1 to TRBJ2-6; no clear D gene. Trimming took 4 bases from V and 0 from J, leaving 8 bases between them. The CDR3 sequence is 15 residues long. Germline values: CDR1 SGHRS, CDR2 YFSETQ. The CDR3 sequence: CASSPRISGANVLTF. DNA for the CDR3: TGCGCCAGCAGCCCCCGGATCTCTGGGGCCAACGTCCTGACTTTC.

This sequence joins TRBV6-2 or TRBV6-3 and TRBJ2-2; possible D gene TRBD2, 6 bases. This CDR3 spans 16 amino acids. Trimming pared 8 bases from V and 0 bases from J, leaving 16 bases between. Germline V CDR1 and CDR2: MNHEY, SVGEGT. CDR3 protein: CASRRGTRPNTGELFF. In nucleotides, the CDR3 is TGTGCCAGCCGGAGGGGCACCAGACCGAACACCGGGGAGCTGTTTTTT.

Worth noting for this clonotype: One base away lies a much larger clone, so this may be a sequencing read error. The chain joins TRBV7-8 to TRBJ1-3; unclear D gene. The V gene lost 0 bases and the J gene lost 5 bases, with 5 bases spanning the gap. The CDR3 spans 13 residues. Germline V lookup: CDR1 SGHVS, CDR2 FQNEAQ. The CDR3 region is CASSLASRNTIYF. In nucleotides, the CDR3 is TGTGCCAGCAGCTTAGCGTCTAGAAACACCATATATTTT.

The sample holds a few counts of this clonotype. The chain employs TRBV6-2 or TRBV6-3 and TRBJ2-7, with TRBD2 as a possible D gene (5 bases). There are 15 residues in the CDR3. Germline V gene sequence: CDR1 MNHEY, CDR2 SVGEGT. Deletions cut 0 bases from V and 2 bases from J, with 11 bases between. The CDR3 spells CASSYSRSGAYEQYV. The CDR3 DNA reads TGTGCCAGCAGTTACTCTAGGAGCGGAGCCTACGAGCAGTACGTC.

With regard to this clonotype: A read error may produce the germline difference seen at one junction end. V is TRBV18 and J is TRBJ1-2; maybe TRBD1 (6 bases). CDR3 length: 16 amino acids. CDR1 KGHSH and CDR2 LQKENI come from the germline V gene. CDR3 coding DNA: TGTGCCAGTTCACTTGCACGGACAGAGAACTTCTATGGCTACACCTTC. The encoded protein is CASSLARTENFYGYTF.

This clonotype was observed a single time. The chain recombines TRBV9 with TRBJ2-1, with TRBD2 identical over 10 bases. Losses at the gene ends were 4 bases for V and 6 bases for J; bases not matched to a gene: 7. This CDR3 is built from 15 residues. Per germline, CDR1 SGDLS and CDR2 YYNGEE. CDR3 residues: CASSPGAGGLNEQFF. The CDR3 DNA sequence: TGTGCCAGCAGCCCAGGAGCGGGGGGGCTCAATGAGCAGTTCTTC.

This clonotype turned up a few times. The rearrangement links TRBV7-8 to TRBJ1-1; a weak D match, TRBD1 (6 bases). The CDR3 runs to 16 residues. Per the germline V gene, CDR1 is SGHVS and CDR2 is FQNEAQ. V lost 7 bases and J lost 5, with 23 bases in between. DNA for the CDR3: TGTGCCAGCACCACGAGCAGGGGTCCATCAGGTACTGAAGCTTTCTTT. Amino acid sequence: CASTTSRGPSGTEAFF.